These 21 T cell receptor beta chains came from one sample sequenced in a study of cytotoxic CD8 clonotypes in ibrutinib-treated CLL. Only in-frame clones appear in the TCRdb table, and some are missing; sequencing was by immunoSEQ multiplex PCR. Among more than 110,000 clones listed, approximately 90% were seen once. The sequencing here drew on PBMCs, taken after 12 months of ibrutinib treatment. The origin of the receptors is a human donor with chronic lymphocytic leukemia.

V is TRBV6-6 and J is TRBJ1-5; 7 nucleotides align to TRBD1. Trimming removed 4 bases from V and 0 bases from J; junction bases left unmatched: 6. Germline lookup yields CDR1 MNHNY and CDR2 SVGAGI (reference sequence). The CDR3 loop spans 16 amino acids. The CDR3 bases are TGTGCCAGCAGTTCCGGGACAGCCTATAGCAATCAGCCCCAGCATTTT. This encodes CASSSGTAYSNQPQHF.

The chain employs TRBV20-1 and TRBJ1-2, with D uncertain. V lost 6 bases to trimming and J lost 5 bases, with 10 bases between them. The CDR3 has 11 amino acids. Germline assignment: CDR1 DFQATT and CDR2 SNEGSKA (reference sequence). CDR3 in DNA: TGCAGTGCACCGGGCCCTTATGGCTACACCTTC. It encodes CSAPGPYGYTF.

This clone appeared once. The chain couples TRBV6-6 to TRBJ2-3; TRBD1 is a possible D gene (6 bases). The CDR3 loop spans 15 amino acids. The V gene's germline CDR1 is MNHNY and CDR2 SVGAGI (reference sequence). V gave up 8 bases and J gave up 1 base, with 16 bases separating them. CDR3 DNA sequence: TGTGCCAGCGATCAAGGGGGATATCGCACAGATACGCAGTATTTT. Its protein is CASDQGGYRTDTQYF.

The chain uses TRBV27 and TRBJ2-1; TRBD1 or TRBD2 may be the D gene (5 bases each). Germline CDR1 reads MNHEY; CDR2 reads SMNVEV (reference sequence). V dropped 3 bases and J dropped 8 bases, with 23 bases sitting between them. CDR3 length: 17 residues. The CDR3 DNA reads TGTGCCAGCAGTTTGGGAGTGTGGGGCACTAGTGCTTATGAGCAGTTCTTC. As protein: CASSLGVWGTSAYEQFF.

The V gene is TRBV7-3, the J gene TRBJ2-5, with D perhaps matching TRBD2 (7 bases). V shed 1 base and J shed 3 bases, with 12 bases lying between them. Germline-derived CDR1 and CDR2 are SGHTA and FQGTGA. This CDR3 is built from 15 residues. The CDR3 region is CASSLSGGREETQYF. CDR3 bases: TGTGCCAGCAGCTTAAGCGGGGGCCGGGAAGAGACCCAGTACTTC. Using reference TRBV7-3 and TRBJ2-5 for the parts outside the CDR3, the full variable domain is GAGVSQTPSNKVTEKGKYVELRCDPISGHTALYWYRQSLGQGPEFLIYFQGTGAADDSGLPNDRFFAVRPEGSVSTLKIQRTERGDSAVYLCASSLSGGREETQYFGPGTRLLVL.

The CDR3 region is CATRGTSEFWFPNEQFF. CDR3 DNA sequence: TGTGCCACCAGAGGGACTAGCGAATTTTGGTTCCCGAATGAGCAGTTCTTC. The rearrangement joins TRBV15 to TRBJ2-1; 10 nucleotides agree with TRBD2. This CDR3 has 17 amino acids. J gave up 7 bases and V 6 bases, and 15 bases lay outside the gene matches. Germline V lookup: CDR1 LNHNV, CDR2 YYDKDF (reference sequence).

The rearrangement joins TRBV2 to TRBJ2-7; no definite D call. The germline V gene encodes CDR1 SNHLY and CDR2 FYNNEI. Trimming removed 3 bases at V and 3 bases at J, with 9 bases between. The CDR3 sequence is 13 residues long. CDR3 sequence reads: CASSDLGFYEQYF. In nucleotides, the CDR3 is TGTGCCAGCAGTGACCTAGGGTTCTACGAGCAGTACTTC.

The chain joins TRBV6-6 to TRBJ2-2, with no clear D. Germline CDR1 and CDR2: MNHNY and SVGAGI (reference sequence). Trimming left V 4 bases short and J 4 bases short, with 10 bases between. This CDR3 spans 14 amino acids. The chain's CDR3 is CASSSISITGELFF. In DNA form, the CDR3 reads TGTGCCAGCAGTTCCATCTCAATCACCGGGGAGCTGTTTTTT.

A single count supports this clone. V usage is TRBV5-1 and J usage is TRBJ2-1; D is perhaps TRBD2 (6 bases). Per germline, CDR1 SGHRS and CDR2 YFSETQ. The V end lost 9 bases, the J end lost 6 bases, and 22 bases lay between the germline ends. The CDR3 is made up of 15 amino acids. The CDR3 sequence: CATTRFSGVGNEQFF. In nucleotides, the CDR3 is TGCGCCACCACTCGTTTCTCGGGAGTAGGCAATGAGCAGTTCTTC.

V gene TRBV6-6 combines with J gene TRBJ2-1, with D perhaps TRBD1 (5 bases). V lost 4 bases to trimming and J lost 7 bases, with 5 bases between them. The length of the CDR3 is 11 residues. The V gene's germline CDR1 is MNHNY and CDR2 SVGAGI (reference sequence). The CDR3 loop is CASSSGNEQFF. In DNA, the CDR3 is TGTGCCAGCAGTTCAGGGAATGAGCAGTTCTTC.

Worth noting for this clone: The junction does not match germline at one end; this may be a read error. The chain recombines TRBV15 with TRBJ1-5, with D possibly matching TRBD1 (6 bases). The CDR3 is 13 amino acids. In germline, CDR1 is LNHNV, CDR2 YYDKDF (reference sequence). The CDR3, as DNA: TGTGCCACCAGCAGAGCCCAGGGGCAGGGAAGGAATTTT. Translating gives CATSRAQGQGRNF.

This chain connects TRBV28 to TRBJ2-7; 11 bases are a match to TRBD1. This CDR3 region has 15 residues. The V gene end was trimmed by 5 bases and the J gene end by 6 bases; junction bases not matched to a gene: 9. Looked up from germline, CDR1 is MDHEN and CDR2 is SYDVKM. This chain's CDR3 is CASSPPDRGLGEQYF. CDR3 bases: TGTGCCAGCAGTCCTCCGGACAGGGGGCTCGGCGAGCAGTACTTC.

The V and J genes are TRBV28 and TRBJ2-1; 8 nucleotides line up with TRBD2. This CDR3 has 14 residues. The V segment lost 7 bases and the J segment 0 bases; nucleotides outside the gene matches: 2. The germline gives CDR1 MDHEN, CDR2 SYDVKM. CDR3 in DNA: TGTGCCAGCACCCGGGAGGGCTCCTACAATGAGCAGTTCTTC. Translated: CASTREGSYNEQFF.

J is TRBJ2-7 and V is TRBV9; 8 positions agree with TRBD1. Losses at the gene ends were 1 base for V and 1 base for J; bases not matched to a gene: 4. Germline V gene sequence: CDR1 SGDLS, CDR2 YYNGEE. The CDR3 consists of 15 residues. The chain's CDR3 is CASSVQGATSYEQYF. CDR3 DNA sequence: TGTGCCAGCAGCGTACAGGGGGCTACATCCTACGAGCAGTACTTC.

This clone was recorded once. The rearrangement uses TRBV2 and TRBJ2-3; D possibly corresponds to TRBD1 (5 bases). V lost 6 bases to trimming and J lost 6 bases, with 16 bases between them. This CDR3 spans 14 amino acids. Germline lookup yields CDR1 SNHLY and CDR2 FYNNEI. In DNA form, the CDR3 reads TGTGCCAGCAGGGAAACAGGATACTTGGATACGCAGTATTTT. Encoded protein: CASRETGYLDTQYF.

The chain carries TRBV7-9 and TRBJ2-1, with TRBD2 identical over 11 bases. Trimming took 6 bases from V and 9 from J; bases not matched to a gene: 13. The CDR3 covers 16 residues. CDR1 and CDR2 from the germline V gene are SEHNR and FQNEAQ (reference sequence). The CDR3 DNA reads TGTGCCAGCAGTTCTCCTTTGGGACTAGCGGCGGTTGAGCAGTTCTTC. It yields the protein CASSSPLGLAAVEQFF.

The chain has TRBV27 and TRBJ2-1; tentatively, D is TRBD2 (5 bases). This CDR3 has 15 residues. Per the germline V gene, CDR1 is MNHEY and CDR2 is SMNVEV (reference sequence). V lost 3 bases, J lost 4 bases, and 13 bases lay in between. DNA for the CDR3: TGTGCCAGCAGTTTGGGTAGCGAAAAATACAATGAGCAGTTCTTC. It is translated as CASSLGSEKYNEQFF.

This clone appeared a single time. The J gene is TRBJ2-3, the V gene TRBV7-9; weak D call: TRBD2 (5 bases). Trimming removed 5 bases at V and 6 bases at J, with 9 bases between. Germline assignment: CDR1 SEHNR and CDR2 FQNEAQ (reference sequence). The length of the CDR3 is 12 residues. The CDR3 sequence: CASSPRVDTQYF. The CDR3, as DNA: TGTGCCAGCAGCCCGCGGGTGGATACGCAGTATTTT.

The genes are TRBV6-1 and TRBJ2-2, with 11 bases aligning to TRBD2. J was trimmed by 5 bases and V by 1 base; bases with no gene match: 12. Per germline, CDR1 MNHNS and CDR2 SASEGT. CDR3 length: 19 amino acids. CDR3 bases: TGTGCCAGCAGTGAAGTACTAGCGGGAGATTTTGGTTGGACCGGGGAGCTGTTTTTT. Protein: CASSEVLAGDFGWTGELFF.

This clone was recorded once. V usage is TRBV27 and J usage is TRBJ1-1; D gene unclear. The germline V and J ends were trimmed by 3 bases and 0 bases, with 5 bases remaining between them. CDR3 length: 13 amino acids. Per the germline V gene, CDR1 is MNHEY and CDR2 is SMNVEV (reference sequence). This CDR3 is CASSLGLNTEAFF. DNA of the CDR3: TGTGCCAGCAGTTTGGGCCTGAACACTGAAGCTTTCTTT.

The chain has TRBV28 and TRBJ2-1, with D hard to call. The CDR3 is 12 residues long. Germline V CDR1 and CDR2: MDHEN, SYDVKM. V lost 5 bases and J lost 7, with 9 bases in between. The CDR3 is CASSQPGNEQFF. CDR3 DNA: TGTGCCAGCAGTCAGCCTGGTAATGAGCAGTTCTTC. Variable domain in full (rest from reference TRBV28 and TRBJ2-1): DVKVTQSSRYLVKRTGEKVFLECVQDMDHENMFWYRQDPGLGLRLIYFSYDVKMKEKGDIPEGYSVSREKKERFSLILESASTNQTSMYLCASSQPGNEQFFGPGTRLTVL.